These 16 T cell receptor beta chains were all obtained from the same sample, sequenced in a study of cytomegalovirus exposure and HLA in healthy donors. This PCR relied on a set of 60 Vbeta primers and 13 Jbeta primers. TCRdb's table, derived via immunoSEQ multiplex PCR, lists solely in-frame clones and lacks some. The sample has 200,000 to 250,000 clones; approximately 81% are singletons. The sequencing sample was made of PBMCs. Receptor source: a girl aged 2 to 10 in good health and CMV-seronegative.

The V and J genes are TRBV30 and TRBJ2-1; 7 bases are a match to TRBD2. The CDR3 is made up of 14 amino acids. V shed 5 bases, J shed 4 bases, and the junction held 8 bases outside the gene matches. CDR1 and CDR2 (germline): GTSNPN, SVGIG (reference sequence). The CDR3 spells CAWEGLADYNEQFF. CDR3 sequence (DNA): TGTGCCTGGGAGGGGCTAGCGGATTACAATGAGCAGTTCTTC. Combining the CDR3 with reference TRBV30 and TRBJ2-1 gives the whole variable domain SQTIHQWPATLVQPVGSPLSLECTVEGTSNPNLYWYRQAAGRGLQLLFYSVGIGQISSEVPQNLSASRPQDRQFILSSKKLLLSDSGFYLCAWEGLADYNEQFFGPGTRLTVL.

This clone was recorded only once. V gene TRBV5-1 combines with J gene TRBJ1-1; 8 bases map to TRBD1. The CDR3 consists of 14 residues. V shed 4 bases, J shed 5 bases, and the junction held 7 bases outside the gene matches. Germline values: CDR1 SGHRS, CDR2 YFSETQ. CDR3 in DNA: TGCGCCAGCAGCCTGGGACAGGAGTGGACTGAAGCTTTCTTT. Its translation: CASSLGQEWTEAFF.

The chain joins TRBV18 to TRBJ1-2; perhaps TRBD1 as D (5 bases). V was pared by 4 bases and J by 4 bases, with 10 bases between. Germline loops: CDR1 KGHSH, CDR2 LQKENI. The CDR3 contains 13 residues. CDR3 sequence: CASSLRQPYGYTF. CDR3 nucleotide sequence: TGTGCCAGCTCACTCCGACAGCCCTATGGCTACACCTTC.

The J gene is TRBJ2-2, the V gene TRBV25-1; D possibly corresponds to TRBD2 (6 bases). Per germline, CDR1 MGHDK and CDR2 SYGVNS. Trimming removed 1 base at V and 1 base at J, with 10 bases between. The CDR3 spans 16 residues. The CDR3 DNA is TGTGCCAGCAGTGAATCGGGAGTGAAGAACACCGGGGAGCTGTTTTTT. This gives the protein CASSESGVKNTGELFF.

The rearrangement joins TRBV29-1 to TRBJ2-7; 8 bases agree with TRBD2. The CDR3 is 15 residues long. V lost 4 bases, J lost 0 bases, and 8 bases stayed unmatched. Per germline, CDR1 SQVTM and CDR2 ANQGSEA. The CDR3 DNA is TGCAGCGTTGGGGCGGGGGGTAGGAGCTCCTACGAGCAGTACTTC. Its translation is CSVGAGGRSSYEQYF.

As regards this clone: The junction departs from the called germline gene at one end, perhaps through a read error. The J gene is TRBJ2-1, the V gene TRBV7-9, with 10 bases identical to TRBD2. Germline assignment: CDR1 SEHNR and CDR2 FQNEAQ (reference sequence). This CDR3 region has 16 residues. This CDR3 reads CASSGVLAGRDKEQFF. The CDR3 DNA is TGTGCCAGCAGCGGGGTACTAGCGGGGAGGGACAAGGAGCAGTTCTTC.

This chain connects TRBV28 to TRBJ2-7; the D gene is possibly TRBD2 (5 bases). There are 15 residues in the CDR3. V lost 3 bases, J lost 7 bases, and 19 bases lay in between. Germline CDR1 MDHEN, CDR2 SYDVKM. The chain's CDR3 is CASSFGRSGPGEQYF. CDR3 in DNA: TGTGCCAGCAGTTTCGGTCGATCGGGCCCGGGGGAGCAGTACTTC.

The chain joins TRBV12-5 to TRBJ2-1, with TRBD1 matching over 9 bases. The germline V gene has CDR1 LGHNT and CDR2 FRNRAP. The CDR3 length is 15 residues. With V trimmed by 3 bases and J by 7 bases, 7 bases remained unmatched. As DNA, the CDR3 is TGTGCTAGTGGTTTCCGCCGGGACAGGGTAAATGAGCAGTTCTTC. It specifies CASGFRRDRVNEQFF.

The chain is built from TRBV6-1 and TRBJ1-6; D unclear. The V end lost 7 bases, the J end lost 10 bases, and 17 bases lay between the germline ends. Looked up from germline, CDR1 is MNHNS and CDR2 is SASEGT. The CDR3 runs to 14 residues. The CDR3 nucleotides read TGTGCCAGCACGACCGGGGTGATGGGATCACCCCTCCACTTT. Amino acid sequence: CASTTGVMGSPLHF.

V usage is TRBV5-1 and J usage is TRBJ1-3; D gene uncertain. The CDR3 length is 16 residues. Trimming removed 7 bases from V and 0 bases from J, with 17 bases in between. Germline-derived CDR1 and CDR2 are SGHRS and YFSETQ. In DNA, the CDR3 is TGCGCCAGCTGGGAGGAAGGGCCAGGCTCTGGAAACACCATATATTTT. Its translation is CASWEEGPGSGNTIYF.

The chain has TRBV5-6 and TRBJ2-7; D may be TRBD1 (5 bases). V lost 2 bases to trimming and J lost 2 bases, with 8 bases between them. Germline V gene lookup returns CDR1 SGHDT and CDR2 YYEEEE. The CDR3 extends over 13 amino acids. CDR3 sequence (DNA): TGTGCCAGCAGCTTCGACAGAGCCTACGAGCAGTACTTC. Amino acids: CASSFDRAYEQYF.

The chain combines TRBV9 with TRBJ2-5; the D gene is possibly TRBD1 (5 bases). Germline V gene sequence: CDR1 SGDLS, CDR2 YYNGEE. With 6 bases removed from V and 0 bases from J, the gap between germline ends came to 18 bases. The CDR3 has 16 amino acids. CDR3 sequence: CASTRFQGRDQETQYF. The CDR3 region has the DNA TGTGCCAGCACGAGATTCCAGGGTAGGGACCAAGAGACCCAGTACTTC.

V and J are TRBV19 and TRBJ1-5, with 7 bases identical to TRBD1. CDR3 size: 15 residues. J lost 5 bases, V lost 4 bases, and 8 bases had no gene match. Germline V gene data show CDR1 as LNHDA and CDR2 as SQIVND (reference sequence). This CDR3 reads CASSTRDRVDQPQHF. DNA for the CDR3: TGTGCCAGTAGTACCAGAGACAGGGTAGATCAGCCCCAGCATTTT. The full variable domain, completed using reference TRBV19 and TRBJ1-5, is DGGITQSPKYLFRKEGQNVTLSCEQNLNHDAMYWYRQDPGQGLRLIYYSQIVNDFQKGDIAEGYSVSREKKESFPLTVTSAQKNPTAFYLCASSTRDRVDQPQHFGDGTRLSIL.

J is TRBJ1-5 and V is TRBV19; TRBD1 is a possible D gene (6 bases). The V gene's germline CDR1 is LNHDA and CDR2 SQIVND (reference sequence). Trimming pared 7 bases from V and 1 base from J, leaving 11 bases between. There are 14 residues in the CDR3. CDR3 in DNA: TGTGCCAGTATACGAGGGGGAAGCAATCAGCCCCAGCATTTT. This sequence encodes CASIRGGSNQPQHF. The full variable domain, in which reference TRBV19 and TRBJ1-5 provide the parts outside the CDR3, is DGGITQSPKYLFRKEGQNVTLSCEQNLNHDAMYWYRQDPGQGLRLIYYSQIVNDFQKGDIAEGYSVSREKKESFPLTVTSAQKNPTAFYLCASIRGGSNQPQHFGDGTRLSIL.

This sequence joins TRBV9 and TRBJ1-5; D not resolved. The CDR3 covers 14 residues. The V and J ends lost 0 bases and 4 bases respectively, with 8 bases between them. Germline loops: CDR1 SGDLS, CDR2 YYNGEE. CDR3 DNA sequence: TGTGCCAGCAGCGTAGAAGACGGGAATCAGCCCCAGCATTTT. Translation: CASSVEDGNQPQHF.

The CDR3 DNA reads TGTGCCAGCCTAGACCCCCTTACGGATGGCTACACCTTC. Protein sequence: CASLDPLTDGYTF. The genes are TRBV12-1 and TRBJ1-2. TRBV12-1 is a documented pseudogene. The CDR3 is 13 residues long.